The source of this T cell receptor beta chain is a study of T cell changes during pregnancy in multiple sclerosis. Clones were sequenced by immunoSEQ multiplex PCR, and TCRdb holds only the in-frame ones, with some missing. The sample consists of around 100,000 clones, about 89% of them appearing once. The germline V gene has CDR1 MNHEY and CDR2 SVGAGI. With V trimmed by 6 bases and J by 6 bases, 4 bases remained unmatched. The CDR3 consists of 12 residues. The sample was peripheral blood, taken after pregnancy. The chain couples TRBV6-5 to TRBJ1-2; 7 bases map to TRBD1. The sequence was collected from a female donor with multiple sclerosis, enrolled in a pregnancy study. DNA for the CDR3: TGTGCCAGCAGCCTAGACAGGGATGGCTACACCTTC. Its protein product is CASSLDRDGYTF.